The 3 T cell receptor beta chains in this list originate from one sample, sequenced in a study of cytomegalovirus exposure and HLA in healthy donors. The PCR used 60 Vbeta and 13 Jbeta primers. Assay: immunoSEQ multiplex PCR; the TCRdb copy retains only in-frame clones and omits some. The profile covers 150,000 or so clones, with 77% appearing a single time and around 4% taken by the ten largest. The material sequenced was PBMCs. All receptors derive from a male donor in good health and CMV-seropositive.

This clone was observed a handful of times. The gene calls are TRBV19 and TRBJ2-1; TRBD1 is a possible D gene (5 bases). Trimming removed 4 bases from V and 3 bases from J, with 13 bases in between. The CDR3 has 15 amino acids. The germline V gene has CDR1 LNHDA and CDR2 SQIVND (reference sequence). The CDR3 nucleotides are TGTGCCAGTAGTAGAGTCTTCCAGGGCTACAATGAGCAGTTCTTC. Its translation: CASSRVFQGYNEQFF.

This chain's CDR3 is CASSSTGTANTGELFF. In DNA form, the CDR3 reads TGTGCCAGCAGTTCGACCGGGACAGCCAACACCGGGGAGCTGTTTTTT. The chain employs TRBV27 and TRBJ2-2, with TRBD1 matching over 7 bases. V lost 4 bases and J lost 2; bases outside the gene matches: 7. Germline V gives CDR1 MNHEY, CDR2 SMNVEV (reference sequence). This CDR3 has 16 amino acids.

The chain combines TRBV5-1 with TRBJ1-5, with 7 bases lining up with TRBD1. The germline V gene has CDR1 SGHRS and CDR2 YFSETQ. The CDR3 contains 17 residues. J lost 5 bases, V lost 4 bases, and 15 bases had no gene match. CDR3 amino acids: CASSPVNGRGEDQPQHF. The CDR3 region has the DNA TGCGCCAGCAGCCCCGTAAATGGCAGGGGGGAAGATCAGCCCCAGCATTTT. Together with reference TRBV5-1 and TRBJ1-5, the CDR3 gives the full variable domain: KAGVTQTPRYLIKTRGQQVTLSCSPISGHRSVSWYQQTPGQGLQFLFEYFSETQRNKGNFPGRFSGRQFSNSRSEMNVSTLELGDSALYLCASSPVNGRGEDQPQHFGDGTRLSIL.